This TCR beta chain appears in the sequencing data of a study of vaccination and CD4 T cells after COVID-19. Study summary: Convalescents were six males and four females, two of them Hispanic. Post-COVID samples were collected a median around 100 days following diagnosis, spanning 35 to 161. Study-wide points: Median reactive clonotypes, those recognizing SARS-CoV-2, rose from 21 to 38, not significantly.

Treatment indicated: roughly ten-day PBMC culture with coronavirus spike peptide pools or control peptides (ViraFEST assay). Before the COVID-19 pandemic (2011-2018), CD4+ T cells were obtained from the unexposed donor. Millions of PBMCs went into each well for culture with roughly 10 IU/ml IL-2 and around 10 ug/ml peptide pools. Oncomine TCR Beta short-read sequencing was applied to DNA from cultured CD4+ T cells. TCRdb re-analysed the PCR reads in MiXCR, keeping a single row per CDR3 protein. The sample shows about 7,000 distinct CDR3 sequences, approximately 46% of them seen only once. Only a few counts were recorded for this clonotype. The antigen is undetermined. The CDR3 sequence is 15 residues long. V shed 5 bases and J shed 0 bases, with 13 bases lying between them. Germline-derived CDR1 and CDR2 are MNHEY and SMNVEV (reference sequence).

This chain joins TRBV27 and TRBJ1-1, with D perhaps matching TRBD1 (6 bases). The sample was CD4+ T cells from blood, cultured in vitro. The source of this sequence is a human donor in good health. CDR3 nucleotide sequence: TGTGCCAGCAGTCCGACGGGACACCTGAACACTGAAGCTTTCTTT. Its protein is CASSPTGHLNTEAFF.